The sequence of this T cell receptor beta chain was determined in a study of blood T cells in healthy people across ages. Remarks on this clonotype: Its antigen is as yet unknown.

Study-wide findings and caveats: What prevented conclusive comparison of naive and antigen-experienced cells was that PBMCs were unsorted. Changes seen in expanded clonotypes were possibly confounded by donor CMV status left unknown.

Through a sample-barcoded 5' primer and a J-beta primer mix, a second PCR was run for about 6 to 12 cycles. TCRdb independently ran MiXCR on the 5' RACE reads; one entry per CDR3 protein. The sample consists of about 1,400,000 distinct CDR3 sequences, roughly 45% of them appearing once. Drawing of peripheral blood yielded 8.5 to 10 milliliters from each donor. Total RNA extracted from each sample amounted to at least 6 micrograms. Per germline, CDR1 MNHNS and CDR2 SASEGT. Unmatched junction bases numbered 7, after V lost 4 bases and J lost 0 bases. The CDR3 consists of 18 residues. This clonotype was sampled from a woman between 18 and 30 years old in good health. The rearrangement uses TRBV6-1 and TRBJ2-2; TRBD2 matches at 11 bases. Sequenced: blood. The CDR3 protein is CASSAQTSGVTNTGELFF. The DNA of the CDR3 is TGTGCCAGCAGTGCCCAGACTAGCGGGGTAACGAACACCGGGGAGCTGTTTTTT.